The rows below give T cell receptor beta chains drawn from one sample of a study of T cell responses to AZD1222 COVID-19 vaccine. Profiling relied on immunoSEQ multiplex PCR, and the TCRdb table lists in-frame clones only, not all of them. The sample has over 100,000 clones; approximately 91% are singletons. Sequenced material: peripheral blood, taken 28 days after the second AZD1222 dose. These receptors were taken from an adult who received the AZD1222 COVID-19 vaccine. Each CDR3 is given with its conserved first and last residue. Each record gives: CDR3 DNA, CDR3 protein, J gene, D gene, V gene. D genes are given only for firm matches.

DNA: TGCGCCAGCAGCTCGGGCGACAGACTCCTCTATGGCTACACCTTC; CDR3: CASSSGDRLLYGYTF; J: TRBJ1-2; D: NA; V: TRBV5-1
DNA: TGCAGCGTTGACGCGGGGGCAGGGGAGGAGCAGTACTTC; CDR3: CSVDAGAGEEQYF; J: TRBJ2-7; D: NA; V: TRBV29-1
DNA: TGTGCCAGCAGTGAAGCGCTGGCAAATAATCAGCCCCAGCATTTT; CDR3: CASSEALANNQPQHF; J: TRBJ1-5; D: NA; V: TRBV6-1
DNA: TGTGCCAGCAGCTTAGCCCGGGGGCTCTCCTACGAGCAGTACTTC; CDR3: CASSLARGLSYEQYF; J: TRBJ2-7; D: NA; V: TRBV13
DNA: TGTGCTAGTGGTTTGGTACAGGTGAGCAATCAGCCCCAGCATTTT; CDR3: CASGLVQVSNQPQHF; J: TRBJ1-5; D: NA; V: TRBV12-5
DNA: TGTGCCACGTCAGGGGGCGACAGGTATGGCTACACCTTC; CDR3: CATSGGDRYGYTF; J: TRBJ1-2; D: TRBD1; V: TRBV12-3/TRBV12-4
DNA: TGTGCCAGCAGTTTATATGCTAGCGGGGTCCAAGAGACCCAGTACTTC; CDR3: CASSLYASGVQETQYF; J: TRBJ2-5; D: TRBD2; V: TRBV28
DNA: TGCGCCAGCAGTCAACTAGGCAATGAGCAGTTCTTC; CDR3: CASSQLGNEQFF; J: TRBJ2-1; D: NA; V: TRBV5-1
DNA: TGTGCCAGCAGCGCCACAGGGGCCCAACCCCTCCACTTT; CDR3: CASSATGAQPLHF; J: TRBJ1-6; D: TRBD1; V: TRBV7-9
DNA: TGCAGTGCTAGTGGACGGACTAGCGGGAGGGCCCGCACAGATACGCAGTATTTT; CDR3: CSASGRTSGRARTDTQYF; J: TRBJ2-3; D: TRBD2; V: TRBV20-1
DNA: TGTGCCGACTACAGAACGGACGGACCCTCTGGAAACACCATATATTTT; CDR3: CADYRTDGPSGNTIYF; J: TRBJ1-3; D: NA; V: TRBV7-9
DNA: TGTGCCAGCAGGGTCACAGGATTGAACACTGAAGCTTTCTTT; CDR3: CASRVTGLNTEAFF; J: TRBJ1-1; D: NA; V: TRBV2
DNA: TGTGCCAGCAGTGAAAGGACAGGTTGGGACGAAAAACTGTTTTTT; CDR3: CASSERTGWDEKLFF; J: TRBJ1-4; D: TRBD1; V: TRBV6-1